This TCR beta chain was documented in a study of tissue T cells after allogeneic stem cell transplantation. Study-wide findings and caveats: Few T cell clones were shared across patients, but motif clusters showed tissue-specific shared signatures. Anatomically similar tissues had similar TCR repertoires within each patient.

Turning to this clone: As yet, its antigen is unknown. Each gene name is a mouse one. The CDR3 end lies 1 residue beyond the end of the read and is filled in from the germline J gene.

Germline V CDR1 and CDR2: NSQYPW, LRSPGD (reference sequence). The CDR3 length is 15 residues. Unmatched junction bases numbered 2, after V lost 0 bases and J lost 4 bases. CDR3 sequences, V/J genes, frequencies and template counts came from survey-depth TCRbeta sequencing. The protocol was immunoSEQ multiplex PCR, while the TCRdb copy is restricted to in-frame clones and leaves out a portion. The top ten clones hold 0.75% to 1% of a sample with fewer than 20,000 clones, about 70% of them seen once. V usage is TRBV1 and J usage is TRBJ1-1, with 10 bases fitting TRBD1. Sequencing was carried out using spleen. This clonotype was sampled from a female BALB/c mouse in good health. The strain's MHC: H2-d. CDR3 residues: CTCSADRTGGTEVFF. The DNA read from the CDR3 is TGCACCTGCAGTGCAGATCGGACAGGGGGCACAGAAGTCTTC.